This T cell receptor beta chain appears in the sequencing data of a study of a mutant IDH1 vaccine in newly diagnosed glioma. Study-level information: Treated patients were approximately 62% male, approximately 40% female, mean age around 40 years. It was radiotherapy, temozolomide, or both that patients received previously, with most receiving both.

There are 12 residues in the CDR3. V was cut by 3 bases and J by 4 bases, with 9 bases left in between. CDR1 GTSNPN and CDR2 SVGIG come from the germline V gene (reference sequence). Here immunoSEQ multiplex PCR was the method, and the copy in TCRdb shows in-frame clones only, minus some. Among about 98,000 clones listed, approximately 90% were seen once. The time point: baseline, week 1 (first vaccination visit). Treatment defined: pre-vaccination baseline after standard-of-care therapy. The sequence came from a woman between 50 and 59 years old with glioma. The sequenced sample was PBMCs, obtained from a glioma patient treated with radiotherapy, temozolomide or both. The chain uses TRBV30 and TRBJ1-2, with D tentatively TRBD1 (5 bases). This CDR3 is CAWSRDAYGYTF. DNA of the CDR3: TGTGCCTGGAGCCGGGACGCCTATGGCTACACCTTC.